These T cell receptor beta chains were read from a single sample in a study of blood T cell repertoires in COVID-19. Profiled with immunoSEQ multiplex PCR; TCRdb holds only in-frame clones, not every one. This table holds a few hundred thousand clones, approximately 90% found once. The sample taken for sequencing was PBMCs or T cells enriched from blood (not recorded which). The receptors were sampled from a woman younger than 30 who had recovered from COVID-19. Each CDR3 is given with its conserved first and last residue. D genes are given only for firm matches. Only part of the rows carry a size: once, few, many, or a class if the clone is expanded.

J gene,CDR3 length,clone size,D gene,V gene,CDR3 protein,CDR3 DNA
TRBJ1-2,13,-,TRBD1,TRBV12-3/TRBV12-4,CAGHRQGAQGYTF,TGTGCCGGTCACCGGCAGGGGGCTCAAGGCTACACCTTC
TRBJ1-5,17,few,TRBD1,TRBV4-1,CASSLGTGSNGNQPQHF,TGCGCCAGCAGCCTTGGGACAGGGAGTAATGGGAATCAGCCCCAGCATTTT
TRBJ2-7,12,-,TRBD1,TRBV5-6,CASSWGQGEQYF,TGTGCCAGCAGCTGGGGACAGGGGGAGCAGTACTTC
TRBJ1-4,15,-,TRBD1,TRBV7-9,CASTPGGTVAEKLFF,TGTGCCAGCACCCCAGGGGGGACAGTGGCGGAAAAACTGTTTTTT
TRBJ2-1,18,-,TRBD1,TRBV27,CASSPGQGDPSSYNEQFF,TGTGCCAGCAGTCCGGGACAGGGGGATCCTAGCTCCTACAATGAGCAGTTCTTC
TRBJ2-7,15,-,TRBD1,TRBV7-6,CASSFLGQGFDEQYF,TGTGCCAGCAGCTTTCTGGGACAGGGGTTCGACGAGCAGTACTTC
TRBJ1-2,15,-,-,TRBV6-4,CASSDQKTASYGYTF,TGTGCCAGCAGTGACCAGAAGACAGCCTCCTATGGCTACACCTTC
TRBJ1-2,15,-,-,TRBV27,CASRSRGRTNYGYTF,TGTGCCAGCAGGTCCCGCGGGAGGACTAACTATGGCTACACCTTC
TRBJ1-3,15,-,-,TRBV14,CASSLLQGSGNTIYF,TGTGCCAGCAGCCTCTTACAGGGCTCTGGAAACACCATATATTTT
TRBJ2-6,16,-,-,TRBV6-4,CASSVQVSSGANVLTF,TGTGCCAGCAGTGTCCAGGTTAGCTCTGGGGCCAACGTCCTGACTTTC
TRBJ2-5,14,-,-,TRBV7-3,CASSLSGDQETQYF,TGTGCCAGCAGCTTAAGCGGGGACCAAGAGACCCAGTACTTC
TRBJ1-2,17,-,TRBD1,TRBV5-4,CASSLGQGAEGGYGYTF,TGTGCCAGCAGCTTGGGACAGGGGGCGGAAGGTGGCTATGGCTACACCTTC
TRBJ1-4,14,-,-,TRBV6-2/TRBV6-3,CASSSRALREKLFF,TGTGCCAGCAGCTCGAGGGCCCTACGGGAAAAACTGTTTTTT
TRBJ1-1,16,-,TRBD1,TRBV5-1,CASSSLSGQKNTEAFF,TGCGCCAGCAGCTCTCTCTCGGGACAGAAGAACACTGAAGCTTTCTTT
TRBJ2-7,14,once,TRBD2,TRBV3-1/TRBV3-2,CASSEERGNYEQYF,TGTGCCAGCAGCGAGGAGCGGGGTAACTACGAGCAGTACTTC
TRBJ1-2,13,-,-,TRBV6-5,CASGPGPGNGYTF,TGTGCCAGCGGGCCTGGCCCCGGCAATGGCTACACCTTC
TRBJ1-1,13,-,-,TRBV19,CASSLKQGTEAFF,TGTGCCAGTAGTCTTAAACAGGGTACTGAAGCTTTCTTT
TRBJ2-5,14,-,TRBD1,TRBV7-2,CASSSTGGTETQYF,TGTGCCAGCAGCTCAACAGGGGGCACAGAGACCCAGTACTTC
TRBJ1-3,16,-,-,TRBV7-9,CASSLASLGAGNTIYF,TGTGCCAGCAGCTTAGCGAGCCTAGGGGCTGGAAACACCATATATTTT
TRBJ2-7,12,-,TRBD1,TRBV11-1,CASSLDRGQQYF,TGTGCCAGCAGCTTAGACAGGGGGCAGCAGTACTTC
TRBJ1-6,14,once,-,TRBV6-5,CASSRASYNSPLHF,TGTGCCAGCTCGCGGGCCTCCTATAATTCACCCCTCCACTTT
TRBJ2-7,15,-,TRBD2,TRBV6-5,CASTGRDYHPYEQYF,TGTGCCAGCACCGGCCGGGACTATCACCCCTACGAGCAGTACTTC
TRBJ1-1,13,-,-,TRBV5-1,CASSPPRGTEAFF,TGCGCCAGCAGCCCCCCGCGGGGCACTGAAGCTTTCTTT
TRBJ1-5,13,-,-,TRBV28,CASSLRVNQPQHF,TGTGCCAGCAGTTTGAGGGTGAATCAGCCCCAGCATTTT
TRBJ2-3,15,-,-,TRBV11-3,CASSQGESSTDTQYF,TGTGCCAGCAGTCAGGGCGAAAGTAGCACAGATACGCAGTATTTT
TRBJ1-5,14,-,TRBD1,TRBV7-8,CASSLGQPNQPQHF,TGTGCCAGCAGCCTGGGACAGCCGAATCAGCCCCAGCATTTT
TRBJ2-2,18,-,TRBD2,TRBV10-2,CASSDRERGAGNTGELFF,TGCGCCAGCAGCGACCGGGAGCGGGGGGCCGGAAACACCGGGGAGCTGTTTTTT
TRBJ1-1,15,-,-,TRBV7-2,CASSLGDTGYTEAFF,TGTGCCAGCAGCTTAGGGGACACAGGATACACTGAAGCTTTCTTT
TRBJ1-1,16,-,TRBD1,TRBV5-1,CASSTGQGAGNTEAFF,TGCGCCAGCAGCACCGGACAGGGGGCAGGCAACACTGAAGCTTTCTTT
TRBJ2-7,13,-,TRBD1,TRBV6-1,CASSSGQGSEQYF,TGTGCCAGCAGCTCGGGACAGGGGTCCGAGCAGTACTTC
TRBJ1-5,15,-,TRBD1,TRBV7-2,CASSKGAGSSQPQHF,TGTGCCAGCAGCAAGGGGGCAGGCAGTAGTCAGCCCCAGCATTTT
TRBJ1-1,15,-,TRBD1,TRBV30,CAWSVRGQGRTEAFF,TGTGCCTGGAGTGTACGGGGACAGGGACGGACTGAAGCTTTCTTT
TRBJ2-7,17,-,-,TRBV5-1,CASSYRLGGDLSYEQYF,TGCGCCAGCAGCTACCGGCTGGGCGGGGACCTCTCCTACGAGCAGTACTTC
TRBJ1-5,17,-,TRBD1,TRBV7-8,CASSWTGVLGGNQPQHF,TGTGCCAGCAGCTGGACAGGGGTCCTTGGTGGCAATCAGCCCCAGCATTTT
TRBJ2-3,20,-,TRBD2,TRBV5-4,CASSLGPLAGGPASTDTQYF,TGTGCCAGCAGCTTGGGGCCACTAGCGGGGGGCCCAGCTAGCACAGATACGCAGTATTTT
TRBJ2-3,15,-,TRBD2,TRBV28,CASSFSSGSRDTQYF,TGTGCCAGCAGTTTTTCTAGCGGTAGCAGAGATACGCAGTATTTT
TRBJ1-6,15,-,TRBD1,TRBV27,CASSLWTGGNSPLHF,TGTGCCAGCAGTTTATGGACAGGGGGTAACTCACCCCTCCACTTT
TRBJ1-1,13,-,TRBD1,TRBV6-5,CASRVQGAAEAFF,TGTGCCAGCAGAGTACAGGGGGCGGCTGAAGCTTTCTTT
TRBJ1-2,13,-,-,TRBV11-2,CASSSRTHYGYTF,TGTGCCAGCAGCTCAAGGACTCACTATGGCTACACCTTC
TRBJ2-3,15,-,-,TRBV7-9,CASSLARDTTDTQYF,TGTGCCAGCAGCTTAGCGCGTGATACCACAGATACGCAGTATTTT
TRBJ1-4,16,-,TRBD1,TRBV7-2,CASSLGLGQINEKLFF,TGTGCCAGCAGCTTAGGATTGGGACAGATTAATGAAAAACTGTTTTTT
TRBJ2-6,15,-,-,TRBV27,CASSWAASGANVLTF,TGTGCCAGCAGTTGGGCCGCGTCCGGGGCCAACGTCCTGACTTTC
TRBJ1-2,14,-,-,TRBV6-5,CASRPRGGFYGYTF,TGTGCCAGCAGGCCGCGGGGGGGGTTCTATGGCTACACCTTC
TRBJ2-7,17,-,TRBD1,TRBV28,CASSFSSFRDSHYEQYF,TGTGCCAGCAGTTTCAGTTCCTTCCGGGACAGCCACTACGAGCAGTACTTC
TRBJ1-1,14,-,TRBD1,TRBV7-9,CASSLDRAVSEAFF,TGTGCCAGCAGCTTGGACAGGGCGGTATCTGAAGCTTTCTTT
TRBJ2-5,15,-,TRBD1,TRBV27,CASSFLSGGQETQYF,TGTGCCAGCAGTTTTTTGTCAGGGGGCCAAGAGACCCAGTACTTC
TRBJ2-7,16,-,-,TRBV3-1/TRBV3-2,CASSQEDAEGFHEQYF,TGTGCCAGCAGCCAAGAGGACGCCGAGGGTTTCCACGAGCAGTACTTC
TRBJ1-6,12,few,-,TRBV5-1,CASSSTGYLLHF,TGCGCCAGCAGCTCAACAGGGTATCTCCTCCACTTT
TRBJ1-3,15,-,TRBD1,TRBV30,CAWSRTGGVGNTIYF,TGTGCCTGGAGTCGCACAGGGGGCGTTGGAAACACCATATATTTT
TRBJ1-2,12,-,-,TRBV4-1,CASSQEVTATTF,TGCGCCAGCAGCCAGGAGGTTACCGCTACCACCTTC
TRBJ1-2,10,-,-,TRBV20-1,CSAYSLGYTF,TGCAGTGCTTACAGCCTTGGCTACACCTTC
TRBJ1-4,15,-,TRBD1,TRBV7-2,CASSFMGQINGKLFF,TGTGCCAGCAGCTTCATGGGACAGATTAATGGAAAACTGTTTTTT
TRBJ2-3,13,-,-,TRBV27,CASALLGADTQYF,TGTGCCAGCGCACTCCTGGGCGCAGATACGCAGTATTTT
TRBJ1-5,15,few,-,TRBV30,CAWSIQGGYNQPQHF,TGTGCCTGGAGTATTCAAGGGGGATACAATCAGCCCCAGCATTTT
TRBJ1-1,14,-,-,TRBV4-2,CASSQEAGQLEAFF,TGTGCCAGCAGCCAAGAGGCAGGGCAACTTGAAGCTTTCTTT